These 8 T cell receptor beta chains were sequenced from one sample in a study of post-analysis software for immune sequencing data. The study's findings and limits: Four to six TRBV segments were more frequent in patients than controls; TRBV5-6, TRBV5-1 and TRBV20-1 belonged to this group.

These receptors are not linked to any known antigen. Unique-molecular-identifier-tagged TCR beta cDNA libraries were used. TCRdb analysed the PCR reads with MiXCR anew, one entry per CDR3 protein. The data show roughly 800,000 distinct CDR3 sequences, with roughly 30% seen just once and more than 0.45% held by the top ten. The sample was blood. Receptors were obtained from a girl aged 5 to 17 with multiple sclerosis.

Only a few counts were recorded for this clonotype. The gene calls are TRBV6-5 and TRBJ2-1; 11 bases agree with TRBD1. CDR1 and CDR2 (germline): MNHEY, SVGAGI. This CDR3 has 15 residues. Germline trimming cut 6 bases from V and 4 bases from J; bases unmatched to any gene: 5. The CDR3 DNA follows: TGTGCCAGCAGCCAGGGACAGGGGGAGTACAATGAGCAGTTCTTC. Translation gives CASSQGQGEYNEQFF.

The genes are TRBV24-1 and TRBJ2-1, with unresolved D. The germline CDR1 and CDR2 sequences are KGHDR and SFDVKD. The CDR3 spans 16 residues. Trimming cost V 0 bases and J 0 bases, with 8 bases left between them. CDR3 DNA sequence: TGTGCCACCAGTGATTTGGATGCTTCCTCCTACAATGAGCAGTTCTTC. Its translation is CATSDLDASSYNEQFF.

This clonotype has at least ten counts. The chain recombines TRBV12-3 or TRBV12-4 with TRBJ2-7; TRBD1 aligns across 8 bases. V shed 4 bases, J shed 2 bases, and the junction held 4 bases outside the gene matches. This CDR3 contains 14 residues. The CDR3 DNA reads TGTGCCAGCAGTTCATACAGGGGGACCTACGAGCAGTACTTC. The encoded protein is CASSSYRGTYEQYF.

This clonotype has only a few counts. V is TRBV6-5 and J is TRBJ2-6, with D unresolved. V was pared by 3 bases and J by 0 bases, with 6 bases between. Germline values: CDR1 MNHEY, CDR2 SVGAGI. The CDR3 is 15 amino acids. CDR3 nucleotides: TGTGCCAGCAGTTATCGAGTCTCTGGGGCCAACGTCCTGACTTTC. Translating it yields CASSYRVSGANVLTF.

The V call is TRBV4-3, the J call TRBJ2-7, with 11 nucleotides matching TRBD2. Unmatched junction bases numbered 5, after V lost 3 bases and J lost 4 bases. The CDR3 runs 15 residues. Germline values: CDR1 LGHNA, CDR2 YSLEER. The CDR3 sequence: CASSHGRTSGYEQYF. The CDR3 DNA is TGCGCCAGCAGCCACGGCAGGACTAGCGGGTACGAGCAGTACTTC.

This chain links TRBV20-1 with TRBJ2-1, with D possibly TRBD1 on 6 matching bases. This CDR3 has 14 residues. Germline lookup yields CDR1 DFQATT and CDR2 SNEGSKA (reference sequence). V was shortened by 6 bases and J by 3 bases, with 15 bases between the two germline ends. CDR3 residues: CSARDILDYNEQFF. The CDR3 region has the DNA TGCAGTGCCCGGGACATTCTCGACTACAATGAGCAGTTCTTC.

The J gene is TRBJ1-2, the V gene TRBV5-1; 10 bases match TRBD1. The length of the CDR3 is 16 residues. The germline gives CDR1 SGHRS, CDR2 YFSETQ. J was trimmed by 3 bases and V by 0 bases; bases with no gene match: 5. CDR3 loop: CASSLDSDRGYYGYTF. The CDR3 DNA sequence: TGCGCCAGCAGCTTGGATTCGGACAGGGGGTACTATGGCTACACCTTC.

The gene calls are TRBV6-5 and TRBJ1-1, with D hard to call. This CDR3 has 13 amino acids. Per the germline V gene, CDR1 is MNHEY and CDR2 is SVGAGI. Trimming left V 1 base short and J 10 bases short, with 13 bases between. The CDR3 loop is CASSYYGPPGAFF. For the CDR3, the DNA is TGTGCCAGCAGTTACTACGGCCCCCCGGGAGCTTTCTTT.